Relative to its sample, the clone carrying this T cell receptor (beta chain) is medium-sized (0.01 to 0.1%). Its specificity is unknown. TCRdb keeps only in-frame clones here, not all; method: immunoSEQ multiplex PCR. The table lists approximately 69,000 clones, about 91% of them singletons. Germline CDR1 is LNHDA and CDR2 is SQIVND (reference sequence). J was trimmed by 7 bases and V by 5 bases; bases with no gene match: 10. The CDR3 spans 14 residues. This record belongs to a study of OX40 agonist ivuxolimab in advanced cancers. Study overall: With ivuxolimab, an agonistic anti-OX40 (CD134) antibody, patients were treated. Findings and caveats of the study: CD4+ and CD8+ T cells in blood underwent clonal expansion by week 6 at 0.1 to 3.0 mg/kg.

The genes are TRBV19 and TRBJ1-2; 7 nucleotides line up with TRBD1. The TCR sequence derives from an adult with an advanced solid tumor such as melanoma, head and neck, liver or kidney cancer. This material consisted of CD4+ or CD8+ T cells sorted from blood, taken in a trial of the OX40 agonist ivuxolimab. The CDR3 bases are TGTGCCAGTAGTGTCCCGGGACAGTCTCTTGGCTACACCTTC. Protein sequence: CASSVPGQSLGYTF.